The present entry profiles one T cell receptor (beta chain) with its context. Its antigen is not identified. This entry is derived from a study of CXCR3-negative and CXCR3-positive naive CD8 T cells. Overall study results and limits: The study found comparably high diversity in both naive subsets and much lower diversity in memory CD8+ cells. CXCR3 expression dropped partially after cryopreservation, and most assays relied on fresh PBMCs. TRB CDR3s were more hydrophobic in CXCR3-positive than in CXCR3-negative naive cells. Naive CXCR3-negative and CXCR3-positive cells had similar TRBV-TRBJ usage; memory differed.

CDR3 size: 15 residues. Germline-derived CDR1 and CDR2 are MNHEY and SVGAGI. Investigators sorted each CD8+ T cell subset in triplicate, taking 250,000 to 300,000 cells each time. The libraries of TRB cDNA were prepared using 5' RACE with UMI labels. From its re-call of the 5' RACE reads, TCRdb lists each CDR3 protein once, without DNA. This sample lists more than 100,000 distinct CDR3 sequences; its ten largest clones have 0.41%. The sequence was obtained from a human donor in good health. Some clones in this sample may be carry-over from other donors' samples. The chain recombines TRBV6-5 with TRBJ2-7; the TCRdb call, TRBD1, lacks DNA for checking. The sample taken for sequencing was naive CXCR3+ CD8+ T cells from blood. Subset defined: CD45RO-CCR7+CD27+CD95- naive CD8+ T cells expressing CXCR3 (TNR3+). The CDR3 protein is CASSSLQGSSYEQYF.